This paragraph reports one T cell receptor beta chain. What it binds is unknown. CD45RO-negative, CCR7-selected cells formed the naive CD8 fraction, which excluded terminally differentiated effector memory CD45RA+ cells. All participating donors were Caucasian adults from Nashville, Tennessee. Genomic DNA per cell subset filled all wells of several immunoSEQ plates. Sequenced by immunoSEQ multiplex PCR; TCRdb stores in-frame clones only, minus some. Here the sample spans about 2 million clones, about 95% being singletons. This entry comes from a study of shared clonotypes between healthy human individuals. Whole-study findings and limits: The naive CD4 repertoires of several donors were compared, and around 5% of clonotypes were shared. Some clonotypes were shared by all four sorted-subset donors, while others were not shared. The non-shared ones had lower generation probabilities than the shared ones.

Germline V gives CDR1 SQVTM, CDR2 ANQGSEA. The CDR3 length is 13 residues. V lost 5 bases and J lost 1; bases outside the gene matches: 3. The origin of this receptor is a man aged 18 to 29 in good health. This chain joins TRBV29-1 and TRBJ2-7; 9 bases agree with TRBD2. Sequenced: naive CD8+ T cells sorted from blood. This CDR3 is CSVLAGGSYEQYF. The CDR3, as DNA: TGCAGCGTTCTCGCGGGAGGGTCCTACGAGCAGTACTTC.